The 27 T cell receptor beta chains given below trace back to one sample, sequenced in a study of regulatory dendritic cells for organ transplantation. CFSE-labeled sorted T cells met regulatory or mature dendritic cells for roughly 5 days. The antigens these receptors bind are not known. Generated by immunoSEQ multiplex PCR, the TCRdb table keeps only in-frame clones and is missing some. The sample includes about 20,000 clones, roughly 80% of them seen just once. The sequenced sample was memory CD4+ T cells from blood cultured with regulatory dendritic cells. Subset indicated: CD45RO+ memory T cells. Every receptor here comes from a human donor in good health.

This chain links TRBV27 with TRBJ1-1, with 7 positions matching TRBD1. With 4 bases clipped from V and 6 bases from J, the junction kept 5 bases outside the gene matches. Per germline, CDR1 MNHEY and CDR2 SMNVEV (reference sequence). There are 13 residues in the CDR3. The CDR3 bases are TGTGCCAGCAGTTACGACAGGGACGCTGAAGCTTTCTTT. Protein sequence: CASSYDRDAEAFF.

This clone showed up just a few times. The chain has TRBV7-3 and TRBJ2-7, with TRBD1 matching 7 bases. The CDR3 sequence is 15 residues long. With 5 bases clipped from V and 3 bases from J, the junction kept 10 bases outside the gene matches. Germline CDR1 is SGHTA and CDR2 is FQGTGA. The CDR3 DNA reads as TGTGCCAGCAGCCCTCGAGGGGGCCCAAACTACGAGCAGTACTTC. This codes for CASSPRGGPNYEQYF.

The V gene is TRBV9, the J gene TRBJ2-2, with 7 nucleotides matching TRBD1. Germline V gene data show CDR1 as SGDLS and CDR2 as YYNGEE. V lost 1 base, J lost 4 bases, and 1 base stayed unmatched. The CDR3 extends over 14 amino acids. DNA for the CDR3: TGTGCCAGCAGCGTATACAGGGGCACCGGGGAGCTGTTTTTT. It encodes CASSVYRGTGELFF.

The V gene is TRBV4-1, the J gene TRBJ2-3; TRBD1 matches at 9 bases. The junction had 8 bases not matched to a gene; V was cut back by 1 base and J by 0 bases. Germline assignment: CDR1 MGHRA and CDR2 YSYEKL. The CDR3 loop spans 18 amino acids. Written as DNA, the CDR3 is TGCGCCAGCAGCCAAGTAGGTTTCGGGACAGGGAGCACAGATACGCAGTATTTT. This translates into CASSQVGFGTGSTDTQYF.

The V call is TRBV25-1, the J call TRBJ2-2, with 11 bases identical to TRBD2. The J segment lost 5 bases and the V segment lost 4 bases, leaving 0 bases of the junction unmatched. This CDR3 comprises 14 residues. CDR1 and CDR2 (germline): MGHDK, SYGVNS. This CDR3 reads CASSGTSGTGELFF. CDR3 bases: TGTGCCAGCAGTGGGACTAGCGGGACCGGGGAGCTGTTTTTT.

This clone occurred a few times. This chain links TRBV6-1 with TRBJ1-3; D ambiguous. Per germline, CDR1 MNHNS and CDR2 SASEGT. This CDR3 comprises 13 residues. V was shortened by 7 bases and J by 0 bases, with 7 bases between the two germline ends. The CDR3 region is CASIASSGNTIYF. CDR3 nucleotide sequence: TGTGCCAGCATTGCCAGCTCTGGAAACACCATATATTTT.

This rearrangement joins TRBV7-2 to TRBJ2-2, with D uncertain. This CDR3 is built from 14 residues. Trimming cost V 8 bases and J 0 bases, with 10 bases left between them. CDR1 SGHTA and CDR2 FQGNSA come from the germline V gene. CDR3 region: CASFTNANTGELFF. The CDR3 DNA reads TGTGCCAGCTTTACGAACGCGAACACCGGGGAGCTGTTTTTT.

The chain couples TRBV9 to TRBJ2-2; no reliable D call. The V and J ends lost 3 bases and 7 bases respectively, with 13 bases between them. CDR1 is SGDLS and CDR2 is YYNGEE in the germline V gene. The CDR3 runs to 14 residues. For the CDR3, the DNA is TGTGCCAGCAGCGCGGAAGGCAGTGTCGGGGAGCTGTTTTTT. Translation: CASSAEGSVGELFF.

The chain couples TRBV6-1 to TRBJ1-1, with 7 bases aligning to TRBD1. The CDR3 is 15 residues long. The germline V gene has CDR1 MNHNS and CDR2 SASEGT. The V gene end was trimmed by 7 bases and the J gene end by 4 bases; junction bases not matched to a gene: 12. The CDR3 coding sequence is TGTGCCAGCAAGGGATCGAGGGGGCTAGGCACTGAAGCTTTCTTT. Translating gives CASKGSRGLGTEAFF.

The chain has TRBV30 and TRBJ1-2; no firm D call. The CDR3 runs to 14 residues. In germline, CDR1 is GTSNPN, CDR2 SVGIG (reference sequence). V was trimmed by 2 bases and J by 0 bases, leaving 10 bases between them. The CDR3 DNA follows: TGTGCCTGGAGTTTGTACCGACCTAACTATGGCTACACCTTC. Translating it yields CAWSLYRPNYGYTF.

The gene calls are TRBV4-2 and TRBJ2-5; 10 bases line up with TRBD2. The ends lost 1 base at V and 2 bases at J; junction bases unmatched: 1. There are 15 residues in the CDR3. Germline-derived CDR1 and CDR2 are LGHNA and YNFKEQ. The CDR3 DNA sequence: TGTGCCAGCAGCCAAGGGACTAGCGGTCAAGAGACCCAGTACTTC. The encoded protein is CASSQGTSGQETQYF.

The chain links TRBV28 to TRBJ1-3; maybe TRBD1 (5 bases). Germline V gene sequence: CDR1 MDHEN, CDR2 SYDVKM. This CDR3 is built from 14 residues. Trimming took 2 bases from V and 8 from J, leaving 13 bases between them. DNA of the CDR3: TGTGCCAGCAGTTTACCGGGGGGATATGACACCATATATTTT. Translated, it gives CASSLPGGYDTIYF.

The chain employs TRBV6-4 and TRBJ2-3; TRBD2 agrees at 12 bases. V shed 3 bases and J 0 bases; nucleotides not matched to a gene: 1. CDR3 size: 16 residues. Germline V gene data show CDR1 as MRHNA and CDR2 as SNTAGT. The CDR3, as DNA: TGTGCCAGCAGTGAACTAGCGGGGGGAAGCACAGATACGCAGTATTTT. Translated: CASSELAGGSTDTQYF.

The chain uses TRBV28 and TRBJ2-3; D is undetermined. CDR3 length equals 12 residues. V lost 4 bases, J lost 3 bases, and 5 bases lay in between. CDR1 and CDR2 from the germline V gene are MDHEN and SYDVKM. In DNA form, the CDR3 reads TGTGCCAGCAGTTCCCCGACAGATACGCAGTATTTT. It is translated as CASSSPTDTQYF.

This clone was observed a few times. The chain recombines TRBV18 with TRBJ1-6; D is undetermined. Looked up from germline, CDR1 is KGHSH and CDR2 is LQKENI. CDR3 length: 16 amino acids. Trimming shortened V by 3 bases and J by 8 bases, and 17 bases separated the two germline ends. This CDR3 reads CASSPLSADTHSPLHF. In DNA, the CDR3 is TGTGCCAGCTCACCCCTATCAGCCGACACACATTCACCCCTCCACTTT.

The chain carries TRBV2 and TRBJ1-1; 9 positions match TRBD1. V trimming: 2 bases; J trimming: 10 bases; junction bases outside the gene matches: 20. Germline V gene sequence: CDR1 SNHLY, CDR2 FYNNEI. CDR3 length: 18 residues. The CDR3 spells CASSERAVAGQGKSSAFF. As DNA, the CDR3 is TGTGCCAGCAGTGAAAGAGCCGTGGCGGGACAGGGAAAATCCTCAGCTTTCTTT.

This clone has just one count. The J gene is TRBJ1-2, the V gene TRBV5-6, with 10 bases matching TRBD1. The CDR3 totals 16 residues. The V gene end was trimmed by 3 bases and the J gene end by 3 bases; junction bases not matched to a gene: 8. Germline V gene lookup returns CDR1 SGHDT and CDR2 YYEEEE. DNA of the CDR3: TGTGCCAGCAGCTGGGACAGGGGTTATTCAGACTATGGCTACACCTTC. Translating gives CASSWDRGYSDYGYTF.

The V and J genes are TRBV11-3 and TRBJ1-1, with D unclear. Trimming removed 0 bases from V and 3 bases from J, with 5 bases in between. CDR1 is SGHNT and CDR2 is YENEEA in the germline V gene. The CDR3 totals 13 residues. The CDR3 here is CASSLEAYTEAFF. In DNA, the CDR3 is TGTGCCAGCAGCTTAGAGGCATACACTGAAGCTTTCTTT.

This clone is deemed medium-sized. J is TRBJ1-6 and V is TRBV27; D unresolved. Between the trimmed V and J ends, which lost 5 bases and 0 bases, there was a span of 14 bases. Germline CDR1 MNHEY, CDR2 SMNVEV (reference sequence). The CDR3 consists of 17 residues. The CDR3 loop is CASSPRVSSSYNSPLHF. Here the CDR3 DNA reads TGTGCCAGCAGTCCGCGGGTTAGTAGCTCCTATAATTCACCCCTCCACTTT.

The genes are TRBV2 and TRBJ2-4; tentative D call: TRBD1 (7 bases). V gave up 5 bases and J gave up 1 base, with 18 bases separating them. This CDR3 is built from 17 residues. CDR1 is SNHLY and CDR2 is FYNNEI in the germline V gene. CDR3 sequence: CASSYRRGLSAKNIQYF. CDR3 bases: TGTGCCAGCAGTTATAGGAGGGGGCTGTCTGCCAAAAACATTCAGTACTTC.

The V call is TRBV7-2, the J call TRBJ2-3; no clear D gene. Trimming cost V 1 base and J 1 base, with 3 bases left between them. CDR1 and CDR2 from the germline V gene are SGHTA and FQGNSA. This CDR3 has 13 residues. The CDR3 here is CASSLGGTDTQYF. The CDR3 DNA reads TGTGCCAGCAGCTTAGGGGGCACAGATACGCAGTATTTT. The full variable domain, rest sourced from reference TRBV7-2 and TRBJ2-3, is GAGVSQSPSNKVTEKGKDVELRCDPISGHTALYWYRQSLGQGLEFLIYFQGNSAPDKSGLPSDRFSAERTGGSVSTLTIQRTQQEDSAVYLCASSLGGTDTQYFGPGTRLTVL.

Details on this clone: Additional DNA sequences in this sample encode the identical CDR3. This chain uses TRBV6-4 with TRBJ2-3, with 11 bases lining up with TRBD1. Germline CDR1 MRHNA, CDR2 SNTAGT. CDR3 length equals 15 residues. Trimming took 2 bases from V and 3 from J; bases not matched to a gene: 1. In nucleotides, the CDR3 is TGTGCCAGCAGTGACGGGACAGGGGGGACAGATACGCAGTATTTT. It yields the protein CASSDGTGGTDTQYF.

This sequence joins TRBV18 and TRBJ2-3; 11 positions agree with TRBD1. The CDR3 runs 17 residues. V lost 3 bases and J lost 6; bases outside the gene matches: 11. Germline values: CDR1 KGHSH, CDR2 LQKENI. CDR3 bases: TGTGCCAGCTCACCGAGCGGACAGGGGGCCACCGGGGATACGCAGTATTTT. This sequence encodes CASSPSGQGATGDTQYF. The full variable domain, with the rest looked up from reference TRBV18 and TRBJ2-3, is NAGVMQNPRHLVRRRGQEARLRCSPMKGHSHVYWYRQLPEEGLKFMVYLQKENIIDESGMPKERFSAEFPKEGPSILRIQQVVRGDSAAYFCASSPSGQGATGDTQYFGPGTRLTVL.

The chain is built from TRBV29-1 and TRBJ2-1, with TRBD2 matching 9 bases. Germline V gives CDR1 SQVTM, CDR2 ANQGSEA. Trimming removed 3 bases from V and 4 bases from J; junction bases left unmatched: 7. CDR3 length: 15 residues. In DNA, the CDR3 is TGCAGCGTTGACCCCCCAGCGGGGGGATACAATGAGCAGTTCTTC. Translation gives CSVDPPAGGYNEQFF.

The chain links TRBV7-2 to TRBJ2-3, with D possibly matching TRBD1 (6 bases). CDR3 length: 15 amino acids. The germline V gene has CDR1 SGHTA and CDR2 FQGNSA. Between the trimmed V and J ends, which lost 3 bases and 3 bases, there was a span of 13 bases. As DNA, the CDR3 is TGTGCCAGCAGCTTGAGTCAGGGGCGGACAGATACGCAGTATTTT. Encoded protein: CASSLSQGRTDTQYF.

Relative to its sample, this clone is medium-sized (0.01 to 0.1%). V is TRBV25-1 and J is TRBJ1-4; 9 bases are shared with TRBD1. CDR3 length equals 16 residues. Germline trimming cut 0 bases from V and 8 bases from J; bases unmatched to any gene: 7. Germline V gene data show CDR1 as MGHDK and CDR2 as SYGVNS. The CDR3 DNA follows: TGTGCCAGCAGTGAATACGGGACAGGGAAGGAAGAAAAACTGTTTTTT. This encodes CASSEYGTGKEEKLFF. The whole variable domain, filled in from reference TRBV25-1 and TRBJ1-4, reads EADIYQTPRYLVIGTGKKITLECSQTMGHDKMYWYQQDPGMELHLIHYSYGVNSTEKGDLSSESTVSRIRTEHFPLTLESARPSHTSQYLCASSEYGTGKEEKLFFGSGTQLSVL.

This chain links TRBV7-2 with TRBJ2-2; 15 nucleotides line up with TRBD2. The CDR3 is made up of 16 amino acids. The V segment lost 4 bases and the J segment 7 bases; nucleotides outside the gene matches: 4. Germline CDR1 and CDR2: SGHTA and FQGNSA. The chain's CDR3 is CASSWTSGGAYGELFF. The DNA for the CDR3 is TGTGCCAGCAGCTGGACTAGCGGGGGGGCGTACGGGGAGCTGTTTTTT. Looking up the rest from reference TRBV7-2 and TRBJ2-2 gives the full variable domain: GAGVSQSPSNKVTEKGKDVELRCDPISGHTALYWYRQSLGQGLEFLIYFQGNSAPDKSGLPSDRFSAERTGGSVSTLTIQRTQQEDSAVYLCASSWTSGGAYGELFFGEGSRLTVL.